Below are 23 T cell receptor beta chains sequenced from a single sample in a study of Ad26.COV2.S vaccination and SARS-CoV-2 variants. Treatment noted: approximately 18 received Ad26.COV2.S at low or high dose, single or two shots; 5 received placebo; per-sample allocation not given. Following the first vaccine or placebo injection, samples were taken on day 63. Clones were sequenced by immunoSEQ multiplex PCR, and TCRdb holds only the in-frame ones, with some missing. In the table there are 400,000 to 500,000 clones, roughly 88% of which are singletons. Specimen: peripheral blood, collected in a trial of Ad26.COV2.S vaccine versus placebo. The receptors shown here come from a person between 18 and 60 years old who received the Ad26.COV2.S COVID-19 vaccine or a placebo.

This clone was picked up one time. As DNA, the CDR3 is TGTGCCACCCCCCCCTGGAGGAGCTCCTACGAGCAGTACTTC. Translated: CATPPWRSSYEQYF. The chain has TRBV21-1 and TRBJ2-7; the table assigns TRBD2, which was not confirmed against the DNA. TRBV21-1 is flagged as a pseudogene. The CDR3 runs to 14 residues.

Only one count was recorded for this clone. At one end the junction does not follow the germline gene, possibly because of a read error. The chain has TRBV7-7 and TRBJ2-5; 7 bases map to TRBD1. Germline loops: CDR1 SSHAT, CDR2 FNYEAQ (reference sequence). The CDR3 sequence is 16 residues long. The CDR3 region is CASSSVPWTGQETQYF. Here the CDR3 DNA reads TGTGCTAGCAGCTCCGTTCCCTGGACAGGTCAAGAGACCCAGTACTTC.

The J gene is TRBJ1-1, the V gene TRBV28; weak D call: TRBD1 (5 bases). Germline CDR1 is MDHEN and CDR2 is SYDVKM. Trimming pared 6 bases from V and 11 bases from J, leaving 19 bases between. This CDR3 has 13 residues. This CDR3 is CASSRMGGGAAFF. The CDR3 DNA sequence: TGTGCCAGCAGCCGAATGGGAGGCGGGGCTGCTTTCTTT.

V gene TRBV7-2 combines with J gene TRBJ1-2, with TRBD1 matching 9 bases. CDR1 is SGHTA, CDR2 FQGNSA, per germline. J was trimmed by 6 bases and V by 2 bases; bases with no gene match: 7. The CDR3 is 15 residues long. The CDR3 coding sequence is TGTGCCAGCAGCTTATTTACAGGGGGCGGAGATGGCTACACCTTC. Its translation is CASSLFTGGGDGYTF.

The rearrangement joins TRBV11-2 to TRBJ2-3; the D gene is possibly TRBD1 (7 bases). Germline V CDR1 and CDR2: SGHAT, FQNNGV. This CDR3 has 14 residues. V shed 7 bases and J shed 3 bases, with 14 bases lying between them. The CDR3 is CASKAEGATDTQYF. CDR3 DNA sequence: TGTGCCAGCAAGGCGGAGGGGGCAACAGATACGCAGTATTTT.

This chain joins TRBV7-2 and TRBJ1-1; D is possibly TRBD1 (6 bases). V lost 4 bases, J lost 1 base, and 16 bases lay in between. The CDR3 runs to 16 residues. Per the germline V gene, CDR1 is SGHTA and CDR2 is FQGNSA. This CDR3 reads CASSSARDTANTEAFF. The CDR3 nucleotides are TGTGCCAGCAGCTCTGCCCGGGACACAGCGAACACTGAAGCTTTCTTT.

The chain combines TRBV7-2 with TRBJ1-6; D gene unclear. The germline CDR1 and CDR2 sequences are SGHTA and FQGNSA. The CDR3 spans 16 residues. V was shortened by 5 bases and J by 2 bases, with 13 bases between the two germline ends. The CDR3 spells CASSPHRHPYNSPLHF. In DNA form, the CDR3 reads TGTGCCAGCAGCCCACATCGACACCCCTATAATTCACCCCTCCACTTT.

The rearrangement uses TRBV6-2 or TRBV6-3 and TRBJ2-7; 8 bases line up with TRBD1. From germline, CDR1 is MNHEY and CDR2 SVGEGT. V was clipped by 2 bases and J by 7 bases; unmatched bases: 7. The length of the CDR3 is 14 residues. CDR3 DNA sequence: TGTGCCAGCAGTTACACGGGGACAGGTCGTGAGCAGTACTTC. Translated: CASSYTGTGREQYF.

V usage is TRBV28 and J usage is TRBJ2-5; 8 nucleotides line up with TRBD1. With 4 bases clipped from V and 4 bases from J, the junction kept 8 bases outside the gene matches. Germline V gene data show CDR1 as MDHEN and CDR2 as SYDVKM. The length of the CDR3 is 15 residues. The CDR3 region has the DNA TGTGCCAGCAGTTCGAATACAGGGGGGCGAGAGACCCAGTACTTC. This sequence encodes CASSSNTGGRETQYF.

The chain employs TRBV2 and TRBJ2-2, with 10 bases matching TRBD1. The J segment lost 4 bases and the V segment lost 6 bases, leaving 8 bases of the junction unmatched. CDR1 and CDR2 from the germline V gene are SNHLY and FYNNEI. The CDR3 runs to 16 residues. The CDR3 region has the DNA TGTGCCAGCAGCCCGACAGGGGGCGAATCCACCGGGGAGCTGTTTTTT. As protein: CASSPTGGESTGELFF.

The V and J genes are TRBV29-1 and TRBJ1-4; D unresolved. The CDR3 contains 12 residues. CDR1 and CDR2 (germline): SQVTM, ANQGSEA. Trimming took 3 bases from V and 4 from J, leaving 6 bases between them. The DNA of the CDR3 is TGCAGCGTTGAGACGGGTAATGAAAAACTGTTTTTT. Amino acid sequence: CSVETGNEKLFF.

The rearrangement uses TRBV30 and TRBJ1-1; D is uncertain. The germline CDR1 and CDR2 sequences are GTSNPN and SVGIG (reference sequence). CDR3 length equals 15 residues. The ends were cut back, 3 bases at V and 0 bases at J, with 14 bases in the middle. The CDR3 region is CAWRADVLMNTEAFF. For the CDR3, the DNA is TGTGCCTGGAGAGCTGACGTACTGATGAACACTGAAGCTTTCTTT.

The rearrangement links TRBV6-5 to TRBJ2-3, with unresolved D. Germline CDR1 and CDR2: MNHEY and SVGAGI. The CDR3 runs to 16 residues. Trimming removed 0 bases at V and 3 bases at J, with 13 bases between. The CDR3 spells CASSYSDVGSTDTQYF. The CDR3 DNA reads TGTGCCAGCAGTTACTCGGACGTCGGATCTACAGATACGCAGTATTTT.

The rearrangement uses TRBV15 and TRBJ2-1; weak D call: TRBD2 (6 bases). The germline V gene has CDR1 LNHNV and CDR2 YYDKDF (reference sequence). The CDR3 is 16 amino acids. V lost 1 base to trimming and J lost 3 bases, with 13 bases between them. Here the CDR3 reads CATSRVRGTFYNEQFF. The CDR3 DNA reads TGTGCCACCAGCAGAGTGCGGGGAACCTTCTACAATGAGCAGTTCTTC.

Note on this clone: The sample carries other DNA sequences with the same CDR3. The rearrangement uses TRBV29-1 and TRBJ2-7; D possibly corresponds to TRBD1 (6 bases). The ends were cut back, 3 bases at V and 0 bases at J, with 6 bases in the middle. The CDR3 covers 12 residues. CDR1 is SQVTM and CDR2 is ANQGSEA in the germline V gene. DNA for the CDR3: TGCAGCGTTGAGGACAGCTCCTACGAGCAGTACTTC. This gives the protein CSVEDSSYEQYF.

The chain has TRBV7-6 and TRBJ2-3; 12 bases fit TRBD2. The germline V gene has CDR1 SGHVS and CDR2 FNYEAQ. V dropped 5 bases and J dropped 6; count of bases not matched to a gene: 12. This CDR3 has 17 residues. CDR3 sequence reads: CASSPRTSGAPRDTQYF. The CDR3 region has the DNA TGTGCCAGCAGCCCTAGGACTAGCGGGGCACCTCGGGATACGCAGTATTTT. The variable domain in full, completed from reference TRBV7-6 and TRBJ2-3, reads GAGVSQSPRYKVTKRGQDVALRCDPISGHVSLYWYRQALGQGPEFLTYFNYEAQQDKSGLPNDRFSAERPEGSISTLTIQRTEQRDSAMYRCASSPRTSGAPRDTQYFGPGTRLTVL.

CDR3 sequence: CASTRMGTGGDGQETQYF. CDR3 nucleotides: TGTGCCAGCACGAGGATGGGGACAGGGGGCGATGGCCAAGAGACCCAGTACTTC. This chain links TRBV28 with TRBJ2-5; 12 bases match TRBD1. From germline, CDR1 is MDHEN and CDR2 SYDVKM. V lost 7 bases to trimming and J lost 1 base; unmatched junction nucleotides: 13. This CDR3 spans 18 amino acids.

This clone was observed a handful of times. The V call is TRBV11-2, the J call TRBJ2-7; possible D gene TRBD2, 6 bases. V was shortened by 3 bases and J by 3 bases, with 12 bases between the two germline ends. CDR3 length equals 14 residues. Germline V CDR1 and CDR2: SGHAT, FQNNGV. The CDR3 nucleotides read TGTGCCAGCAGCTTTCTAAGGGGAGGCTACGAGCAGTACTTC. Translation gives CASSFLRGGYEQYF.

V and J are TRBV28 and TRBJ2-5, with D possibly matching TRBD2 (5 bases). Trimming left V 6 bases short and J 0 bases short, with 11 bases between. Germline CDR1 MDHEN, CDR2 SYDVKM. This CDR3 has 14 amino acids. CDR3 sequence reads: CASRVGLYQETQYF. The CDR3 DNA reads as TGTGCCAGCAGGGTAGGACTGTACCAAGAGACCCAGTACTTC.

There are a few counts of this clone. V usage is TRBV9 and J usage is TRBJ1-2; D is perhaps TRBD1 (6 bases). V gave up 2 bases and J gave up 4 bases, with 9 bases separating them. The CDR3 contains 13 residues. CDR1 is SGDLS and CDR2 is YYNGEE in the germline V gene. The CDR3 bases are TGTGCCAGCAGCGTTACAGGGTCCTATGGCTACACCTTC. Translated: CASSVTGSYGYTF. Looking up the rest from reference TRBV9 and TRBJ1-2 gives the full variable domain: DSGVTQTPKHLITATGQRVTLRCSPRSGDLSVYWYQQSLDQGLQFLIQYYNGEERAKGNILERFSAQQFPDLHSELNLSSLELGDSALYFCASSVTGSYGYTFGSGTRLTVV.

This clone came up once. The chain carries TRBV12-5 and TRBJ2-1; 11 bases map to TRBD2. This CDR3 comprises 15 residues. The V segment lost 7 bases and the J segment 2 bases; nucleotides outside the gene matches: 4. The germline gives CDR1 LGHNT, CDR2 FRNRAP. In DNA form, the CDR3 reads TGTGCTAGTGCCACTAGCGGGGGAACCTACAATGAGCAGTTCTTC. The encoded protein is CASATSGGTYNEQFF.

This chain links TRBV5-1 with TRBJ2-2; tentatively, D is TRBD1 (6 bases). V lost 6 bases and J lost 6, with 15 bases in between. The CDR3 consists of 14 residues. The V gene's germline CDR1 is SGHRS and CDR2 YFSETQ. CDR3 nucleotides: TGCGCCAGCACCCCCCAGGGGATGTCCGGGGAGCTGTTTTTT. Encoded protein: CASTPQGMSGELFF.

The chain couples TRBV28 to TRBJ1-5; unclear D gene. This CDR3 is built from 14 residues. In germline, CDR1 is MDHEN, CDR2 SYDVKM. Trimming removed 5 bases at V and 1 base at J, with 9 bases between. The CDR3 nucleotides are TGTGCCAGCAGTCCGCGGACGAGCAATCAGCCCCAGCATTTT. Translated, it gives CASSPRTSNQPQHF.